What follows is one TCR beta chain and its context. The target antigen is unknown. Data came from immunoSEQ multiplex PCR; TCRdb stores just in-frame clones and leaves some out. This sample carries about 67,000 clones, about nine tenths of them seen once, and the ten largest clones take 2.2%. Germline lookup yields CDR1 MNHNY and CDR2 SVGAGI (reference sequence). CDR3 length: 11 amino acids. V was shortened by 6 bases and J by 8 bases, with 10 bases between the two germline ends. The entry originates in a study of OX40 agonist ivuxolimab in advanced cancers. Study-level information: Ivuxolimab is a fully human IgG2 antibody that activates OX40 (CD134). Study-level findings and limits: It was not determined which antigens were specifically recognized by the peripheral T cells that had undergone clonal expansion.

The material sequenced was CD4+ or CD8+ T cells sorted from blood, taken in a trial of the OX40 agonist ivuxolimab. This chain uses TRBV6-6 with TRBJ1-1; a possible D gene is TRBD1 (6 bases). The receptor was isolated from an adult with an advanced solid tumor such as melanoma, head and neck, liver or kidney cancer. As DNA, the CDR3 is TGTGCCAGCAGCAGGGGACAAGAAGCTTTCTTT. Residues: CASSRGQEAFF.